The present entry profiles one T cell receptor (beta chain) with its context. The data originate from a study of T cells after somatic rescue of genetic block. Sequenced by immunoSEQ multiplex PCR; TCRdb stores in-frame clones only, minus some. The table shows over 95,000 clones, with around nine tenths occurring only once. This CDR3 contains 14 residues. CDR1 and CDR2 from the germline V gene are MNHEY and SVGAGI. The germline V and J ends were trimmed by 3 bases and 6 bases, with 9 bases remaining between them. The TCR sequence derives from a woman aged 18-35 years. Source material: peripheral blood mononuclear cells (PBMCs). J is TRBJ1-6 and V is TRBV6-5; perhaps TRBD1 as D (5 bases). The CDR3 nucleotides read TGTGCCAGCAGTTATTCGGGGGGTAATTCACCCCTCCACTTT. Translation gives CASSYSGGNSPLHF.